These 14 T cell receptor beta chains originate from one sample sequenced in a study of cytomegalovirus exposure and HLA in healthy donors. With 60 Vbeta and 13 Jbeta primers, the PCR was carried out. Libraries were prepared by immunoSEQ multiplex PCR; TCRdb keeps only in-frame clonotypes and omits some of them. This table holds 75,000 to 95,000 clones. The sequenced sample was PBMCs. The receptor source for this set is a woman aged 60-70 years in good health and CMV-seronegative.

V and J are TRBV9 and TRBJ2-1; the match to TRBD2 covers 9 bases. V shed 0 bases, J shed 4 bases, and the junction held 2 bases outside the gene matches. Per germline, CDR1 SGDLS and CDR2 YYNGEE. This CDR3 spans 15 amino acids. In nucleotides, the CDR3 is TGTGCCAGCAGCGTAGCTAGCGGGGCGTACAATGAGCAGTTCTTC. This gives the protein CASSVASGAYNEQFF.

This sequence joins TRBV6-6 and TRBJ1-2; 8 nucleotides match TRBD1. The CDR3 length is 13 residues. J was trimmed by 6 bases and V by 0 bases; bases with no gene match: 0. Germline V gene lookup returns CDR1 MNHNY and CDR2 SVGAGI (reference sequence). The CDR3: CASSYSDRDGYTF. DNA for the CDR3: TGTGCCAGCAGTTACTCGGACAGGGATGGCTACACCTTC.

V usage is TRBV7-9 and J usage is TRBJ2-7; weak D call: TRBD1 (5 bases). From germline, CDR1 is SEHNR and CDR2 FQNEAQ (reference sequence). V was trimmed by 5 bases and J by 5 bases, leaving 10 bases between them. CDR3 size: 12 residues. CDR3 sequence (DNA): TGTGCCAGCAGCCCAAGGGGTGACGAGCAGTACTTC. This codes for CASSPRGDEQYF.

The chain combines TRBV27 with TRBJ2-7; 7 bases match TRBD2. Germline values: CDR1 MNHEY, CDR2 SMNVEV (reference sequence). Unmatched junction bases numbered 12, after V lost 10 bases and J lost 6 bases. The CDR3 loop spans 13 amino acids. The CDR3 sequence is CATRTSAVGEQYF. As DNA, the CDR3 is TGTGCCACCAGGACTAGTGCGGTAGGCGAGCAGTACTTC.

The gene calls are TRBV7-2 and TRBJ1-5; D may be TRBD1 (5 bases). The CDR3 sequence is 15 residues long. V lost 1 base, J lost 1 base, and 8 bases lay in between. CDR1 and CDR2 from the germline V gene are SGHTA and FQGNSA. CDR3 residues: CASSLGGGSNQPQHF. The CDR3 nucleotides are TGTGCCAGCAGCTTAGGGGGGGGAAGCAATCAGCCCCAGCATTTT.

The V gene is TRBV19, the J gene TRBJ2-7; 10 bases align to TRBD1. The CDR3 has 14 amino acids. Per germline, CDR1 LNHDA and CDR2 SQIVND (reference sequence). The J segment lost 3 bases and the V segment lost 5 bases, leaving 4 bases of the junction unmatched. This CDR3 reads CASSDRDRGYEQYF. In DNA, the CDR3 is TGTGCCAGTAGTGACCGGGACAGGGGCTACGAGCAGTACTTC.

The chain uses TRBV4-3 and TRBJ2-5; 7 bases agree with TRBD2. This CDR3 has 13 residues. The ends lost 1 base at V and 11 bases at J; junction bases unmatched: 7. Germline assignment: CDR1 LGHNA and CDR2 YSLEER. The CDR3 is CASSQAGGGQQYF. In DNA, the CDR3 is TGCGCCAGCAGCCAAGCGGGAGGCGGGCAGCAGTACTTC.

The J gene is TRBJ2-7, the V gene TRBV4-2; 7 positions agree with TRBD1. V was clipped by 4 bases and J by 4 bases; unmatched bases: 22. The CDR3 is 19 amino acids. Germline assignment: CDR1 LGHNA and CDR2 YNFKEQ. The CDR3, as DNA: TGTGCCAGCAGCCCCAGAGGCGGAACAGGGGCCGCATCGGCTTACGAGCAGTACTTC. Its translation is CASSPRGGTGAASAYEQYF.

Regarding this clone: In the same sample, other DNA sequences code for this CDR3. The V gene is TRBV5-1, the J gene TRBJ2-3; 10 bases are a match to TRBD2. The CDR3 totals 16 residues. Germline CDR1 SGHRS, CDR2 YFSETQ. The V and J ends lost 5 bases and 5 bases, in that order; junction bases with no gene match: 11. The CDR3 spells CASSLSLAGEIDTQYF. CDR3 coding DNA: TGCGCCAGCAGTTTGAGTCTAGCGGGAGAGATAGATACGCAGTATTTT.

This chain uses TRBV7-2 with TRBJ1-1; the match to TRBD1 covers 8 bases. Per germline, CDR1 SGHTA and CDR2 FQGNSA. After removal of 5 bases from V and 5 bases from J, the junction contained 4 bases not matched to a gene. CDR3 length: 13 amino acids. As DNA, the CDR3 is TGTGCCAGCAGCCGACAGGGGAGGACTGAAGCTTTCTTT. Encoded protein: CASSRQGRTEAFF.

The rearrangement joins TRBV28 to TRBJ2-3; 10 bases are shared with TRBD2. Germline assignment: CDR1 MDHEN and CDR2 SYDVKM. V was pared by 6 bases and J by 1 base, with 7 bases of the junction left unmatched. The CDR3 is 16 residues long. The DNA of the CDR3 is TGTGCCAGCAGAGCTATCCTAGCGGGAGGCACAGATACGCAGTATTTT. It is translated as CASRAILAGGTDTQYF.

The chain is built from TRBV5-4 and TRBJ2-5, with 11 bases fitting TRBD1. J gave up 5 bases and V 6 bases, and 9 bases lay outside the gene matches. The germline gives CDR1 SGHNT, CDR2 YYREEE (reference sequence). The CDR3 length is 15 residues. The CDR3 here is CASINRDRGGETQYF. The DNA for the CDR3 is TGTGCCAGCATTAACCGGGACAGGGGGGGGGAGACCCAGTACTTC.

The chain links TRBV5-4 to TRBJ1-5; 11 bases are a match to TRBD1. Germline V gene lookup returns CDR1 SGHNT and CDR2 YYREEE (reference sequence). After removal of 0 bases from V and 4 bases from J, the junction contained 3 bases not matched to a gene. This CDR3 has 16 amino acids. The CDR3 DNA reads as TGTGCCAGCAGCTTGGGTGGGACAGGGGGTAATCAGCCCCAGCATTTT. It is translated as CASSLGGTGGNQPQHF. The full variable domain, rest sourced from reference TRBV5-4 and TRBJ1-5, is ETGVTQSPTHLIKTRGQQVTLRCSSQSGHNTVSWYQQALGQGPQFIFQYYREEENGRGNFPPRFSGLQFPNYSSELNVNALELDDSALYLCASSLGGTGGNQPQHFGDGTRLSIL.

The rearrangement uses TRBV2 and TRBJ2-1, with TRBD1 matching over 8 bases. This CDR3 is 16 amino acids long. The V gene's germline CDR1 is SNHLY and CDR2 FYNNEI. V gave up 2 bases and J gave up 6 bases; unmatched junction bases: 9. The DNA of the CDR3 is TGTGCCAGCAGTGAATCCCACGGACAGGGTGGCAATGAGCAGTTCTTC. This translates into CASSESHGQGGNEQFF.